This passage covers 21 T cell receptor beta chains from one sample sequenced in a study of blood T cell repertoires in COVID-19. Measured with immunoSEQ multiplex PCR; TCRdb has only the in-frame clones, and not every one. The data hold approximately 60,000 clones, with more than 70% observed a single time. The sequenced sample consisted of peripheral blood. These receptors came from a man in his sixties with active or convalescent COVID-19.

The chain uses TRBV28 and TRBJ2-7; TRBD1 matches at 7 bases. Germline V gene lookup returns CDR1 MDHEN and CDR2 SYDVKM. CDR3 length: 12 residues. Trimming took 4 bases from V and 3 from J; bases not matched to a gene: 0. The CDR3: CASSSGGYEQYF. Written as DNA, the CDR3 is TGTGCCAGCAGTTCAGGGGGCTACGAGCAGTACTTC. Combining the CDR3 with reference TRBV28 and TRBJ2-7 gives the whole variable domain DVKVTQSSRYLVKRTGEKVFLECVQDMDHENMFWYRQDPGLGLRLIYFSYDVKMKEKGDIPEGYSVSREKKERFSLILESASTNQTSMYLCASSSGGYEQYFGPGTRLTVT.

The chain is built from TRBV14 and TRBJ2-3, with 7 positions matching TRBD1. This CDR3 comprises 15 residues. Germline CDR1 is SGHDN and CDR2 is FVKESK. J was trimmed by 0 bases and V by 1 base; bases with no gene match: 1. Here the CDR3 reads CASSQGDSSTDTQYF. DNA for the CDR3: TGTGCCAGCAGCCAAGGGGACAGCAGCACAGATACGCAGTATTTT.

The count of this clone is one. V and J are TRBV6-5 and TRBJ2-1; 11 bases match TRBD1. The CDR3 totals 15 residues. J was trimmed by 6 bases and V by 6 bases; bases with no gene match: 7. Per germline, CDR1 MNHEY and CDR2 SVGAGI. The CDR3 sequence is CASSMPGQGGNEQFF. The CDR3 DNA reads TGTGCCAGCAGCATGCCGGGACAGGGGGGCAATGAGCAGTTCTTC.

J is TRBJ2-5 and V is TRBV7-2; 8 bases agree with TRBD1. Germline V lookup: CDR1 SGHTA, CDR2 FQGNSA. The J segment lost 9 bases and the V segment lost 2 bases, leaving 14 bases of the junction unmatched. The CDR3 has 16 amino acids. The CDR3 spells CASSLSWTGYRRAQYF. The CDR3 bases are TGTGCCAGCAGCTTAAGCTGGACAGGGTACCGGAGGGCCCAGTACTTC.

V gene TRBV19 combines with J gene TRBJ2-7; TRBD2 matches 7 bases. The CDR3 runs to 16 residues. From germline, CDR1 is LNHDA and CDR2 SQIVND (reference sequence). V gave up 4 bases and J gave up 0 bases; unmatched junction bases: 9. The CDR3 region is CASSTFGGGSSYEQYF. CDR3 bases: TGTGCCAGTAGTACCTTTGGGGGAGGGAGCTCCTACGAGCAGTACTTC.

The V gene is TRBV5-1, the J gene TRBJ2-7, with TRBD2 matching over 9 bases. J gave up 2 bases and V 0 bases, and 3 bases lay outside the gene matches. CDR3 length: 15 residues. Germline values: CDR1 SGHRS, CDR2 YFSETQ. The CDR3 loop reads CASSLASSGAYEQYF. The CDR3 DNA reads as TGCGCCAGCAGCTTGGCGTCTAGCGGGGCCTACGAGCAGTACTTC.

This chain joins TRBV11-2 and TRBJ1-5; TRBD1 aligns across 10 bases. Germline V gene data show CDR1 as SGHAT and CDR2 as FQNNGV. CDR3 length: 16 amino acids. Trimming removed 4 bases from V and 2 bases from J; junction bases left unmatched: 5. The CDR3 is CASSYTGTGGNQPQHF. The CDR3 nucleotides are TGTGCCAGCAGCTACACGGGGACAGGGGGCAATCAGCCCCAGCATTTT. The entire variable domain, with the rest obtained from reference TRBV11-2 and TRBJ1-5, is as follows: EAGVAQSPRYKIIEKRQSVAFWCNPISGHATLYWYQQILGQGPKLLIQFQNNGVVDDSQLPKDRFSAERLKGVDSTLKIQPAKLEDSAVYLCASSYTGTGGNQPQHFGDGTRLSIL.

This sequence joins TRBV3-1 (or the pseudogene TRBV3-2) and TRBJ2-3; D remains unclear. The CDR3 is 16 amino acids. V was shortened by 3 bases and J by 4 bases, with 17 bases between the two germline ends. Germline values: CDR1 LGHDT, CDR2 YNNKEL (reference sequence). The CDR3 protein is CASSHWVDSTADTQYF. CDR3 bases: TGTGCCAGCAGCCATTGGGTAGACTCAACGGCAGATACGCAGTATTTT.

The chain links TRBV5-1 to TRBJ1-2; D is unresolved. The CDR3 runs 15 residues. V lost 4 bases and J 0 bases, leaving 13 bases between the germline ends. From germline, CDR1 is SGHRS and CDR2 YFSETQ. The CDR3 bases are TGCGCCAGCAGCATCGACACGGGAGCTAACTATGGCTACACCTTC. The encoded protein is CASSIDTGANYGYTF.

This sequence joins TRBV24-1 and TRBJ2-1; 7 bases are a match to TRBD1. CDR3 length: 14 residues. Germline V gene data show CDR1 as KGHDR and CDR2 as SFDVKD. Trimming removed 7 bases from V and 3 bases from J; junction bases left unmatched: 5. The CDR3 DNA follows: TGTGCCACCAGATCGGGACAGAGCTACAATGAGCAGTTCTTC. This translates into CATRSGQSYNEQFF.

This sequence joins TRBV12-3 or TRBV12-4 and TRBJ1-1, with D unresolved. V was cut by 3 bases and J by 1 base, with 6 bases left in between. The CDR3 covers 13 residues. CDR3 loop: CASSFAENTEAFF. The DNA for the CDR3 is TGTGCCAGCAGTTTTGCGGAGAACACTGAAGCTTTCTTT.

Only a few counts were recorded for this clone. The rearrangement links TRBV11-2 to TRBJ1-6, with TRBD1 matching 8 bases. Per germline, CDR1 SGHAT and CDR2 FQNNGV. The CDR3 is made up of 16 amino acids. V trimming: 5 bases; J trimming: 8 bases; junction bases outside the gene matches: 11. The DNA of the CDR3 is TGTGCCAGCAGCCCTCTAGGACAGGGAGGGCATTCACCCCTCCACTTT. Encoded protein: CASSPLGQGGHSPLHF.

The rearrangement uses TRBV27 and TRBJ2-7; TRBD1 agrees at 8 bases. The germline gives CDR1 MNHEY, CDR2 SMNVEV (reference sequence). The CDR3 length is 14 residues. Trimming removed 8 bases from V and 2 bases from J; junction bases left unmatched: 8. The DNA of the CDR3 is TGTGCCAGCCGTCGCAGGGGGCAGACCTACGAGCAGTACTTC. Amino acid sequence: CASRRRGQTYEQYF.

The chain is built from TRBV7-9 and TRBJ1-2; the D gene is possibly TRBD1 (5 bases). The CDR3 loop spans 13 amino acids. V lost 3 bases to trimming and J lost 8 bases, with 13 bases between them. The V gene's germline CDR1 is SEHNR and CDR2 FQNEAQ (reference sequence). The CDR3 loop reads CASSFPQGRGYTF. The CDR3 DNA is TGTGCCAGCAGCTTTCCGCAGGGCCGAGGCTACACCTTC.

This clone was counted between two and nine times. The V call is TRBV30, the J call TRBJ1-1; D might be TRBD1 (6 bases). The CDR3 has 13 residues. V dropped 0 bases and J dropped 3 bases, with 8 bases sitting between them. From germline, CDR1 is GTSNPN and CDR2 SVGIG (reference sequence). CDR3 DNA: TGTGCCTGGAGTGTTCAGGGGTACACTGAAGCTTTCTTT. As protein: CAWSVQGYTEAFF.

The chain carries TRBV7-6 and TRBJ2-5, with D perhaps TRBD2 (6 bases). Trimming removed 5 bases at V and 5 bases at J, with 15 bases between. Looked up from germline, CDR1 is SGHVS and CDR2 is FNYEAQ. CDR3 length: 14 amino acids. The CDR3: CASSPPGLRETQYF. The CDR3 bases are TGTGCCAGCAGCCCCCCGGGACTTAGGGAGACCCAGTACTTC.

The J gene is TRBJ1-1, the V gene TRBV6-6; D not resolved. The CDR3 is 15 residues long. The germline CDR1 and CDR2 sequences are MNHNY and SVGAGI (reference sequence). Trimming removed 6 bases at V and 6 bases at J, with 20 bases between. The CDR3 loop is CASSPRSGVGAEAFF. The CDR3 DNA is TGTGCCAGCAGCCCACGGTCGGGTGTCGGGGCTGAAGCTTTCTTT.

This clone was seen more than once but under ten times. The rearrangement uses TRBV29-1 and TRBJ2-2, with 10 bases aligning to TRBD2. Germline-derived CDR1 and CDR2 are SQVTM and ANQGSEA. The CDR3 totals 14 residues. The V segment lost 5 bases and the J segment 3 bases; nucleotides outside the gene matches: 3. The CDR3 spells CSVSSGSDTGELFF. CDR3 bases: TGCAGCGTTTCTAGCGGGAGCGACACCGGGGAGCTGTTTTTT.

The rearrangement joins TRBV6-4 to TRBJ2-5, with D perhaps TRBD1 (6 bases). The germline V gene has CDR1 MRHNA and CDR2 SNTAGT. CDR3 length: 14 residues. Trimming removed 4 bases from V and 2 bases from J, with 11 bases in between. CDR3 in amino acids: CASSVDSSQETQYF. CDR3 in DNA: TGTGCCAGCAGTGTGGACAGCAGTCAAGAGACCCAGTACTTC.

V usage is TRBV6-2 or TRBV6-3 and J usage is TRBJ1-5; D gene ambiguous. The CDR3 runs to 15 residues. CDR1 is MNHEY and CDR2 is SVGEGT in the germline V gene. V was clipped by 2 bases and J by 0 bases, with 8 bases between them. CDR3 nucleotides: TGTGCCAGCAGTTACAGTCAGTATAGCAATCAGCCCCAGCATTTT. Translation gives CASSYSQYSNQPQHF.

The J gene is TRBJ2-7, the V gene TRBV11-2, with D maybe TRBD1 (5 bases). This CDR3 has 13 amino acids. Germline CDR1 SGHAT, CDR2 FQNNGV. Trimming removed 5 bases from V and 6 bases from J, with 14 bases in between. In DNA form, the CDR3 reads TGTGCCAGCAGCCCGGGTGGGGCAGGCGAGCAGTACTTC. Protein product: CASSPGGAGEQYF. Full variable domain (missing parts from reference TRBV11-2 and TRBJ2-7): EAGVAQSPRYKIIEKRQSVAFWCNPISGHATLYWYQQILGQGPKLLIQFQNNGVVDDSQLPKDRFSAERLKGVDSTLKIQPAKLEDSAVYLCASSPGGAGEQYFGPGTRLTVT.